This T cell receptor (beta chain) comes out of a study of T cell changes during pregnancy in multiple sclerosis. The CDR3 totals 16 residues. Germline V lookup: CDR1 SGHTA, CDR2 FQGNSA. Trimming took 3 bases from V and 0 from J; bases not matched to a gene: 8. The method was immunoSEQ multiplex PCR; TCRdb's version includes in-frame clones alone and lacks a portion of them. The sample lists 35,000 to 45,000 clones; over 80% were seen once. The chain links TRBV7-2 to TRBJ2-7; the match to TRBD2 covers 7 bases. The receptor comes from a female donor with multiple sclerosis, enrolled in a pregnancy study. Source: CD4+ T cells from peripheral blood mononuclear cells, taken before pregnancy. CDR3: CASSFGLGLSSYEQYF. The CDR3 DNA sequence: TGTGCCAGCAGCTTCGGACTAGGACTTAGCTCCTACGAGCAGTACTTC.